This T cell receptor (beta chain) derives from a study of Ad26.COV2.S vaccination and SARS-CoV-2 variants. Treatment of the sample: approximately 18 received Ad26.COV2.S at low or high dose, single or two shots; several received placebo; per-sample allocation not given. Sampling was performed 63 days after the first vaccine or placebo injection. Unmatched junction bases numbered 10, after V lost 9 bases and J lost 3 bases. Germline values: CDR1 KGHDR, CDR2 SFDVKD. The CDR3 covers 15 residues. This clone showed up many times. TCRdb keeps only in-frame clones here, not all; method: immunoSEQ multiplex PCR. Of 350,000 to 400,000 clones in the sample, around 91% were seen once.

This chain joins TRBV24-1 and TRBJ2-1; 7 bases map to TRBD2. The material sequenced was peripheral blood, taken in a trial of Ad26.COV2.S vaccine versus placebo. This TCR was sampled from a person aged 18-65 years who received the Ad26.COV2.S COVID-19 vaccine or a placebo. The CDR3 DNA follows: TGTGCCACCGGAACCGGCGGGGGAGACTACAATGAGCAGTTCTTC. Amino acids: CATGTGGGDYNEQFF.